This is a list of T cell receptor beta chains from one sample in a study of blood T cell repertoires in COVID-19. Measured with immunoSEQ multiplex PCR; TCRdb has only the in-frame clones, and not every one. The data show some 50,000 clones, over 80% seen once. Sequencing input: peripheral blood. The receptors stem from a man older than 75 in a cohort sampled during active COVID-19. CDR3s include the opening cysteine and the closing phenylalanine or tryptophan. Each record gives: CDR3 protein, J gene, V gene, D gene. The D gene is left open where the match is weak.

CDR3 protein: CAISSGLAGYNEQFF
J gene: TRBJ2-1
V gene: TRBV10-3
D gene: TRBD2

CDR3 protein: CASSSPGQGGSYTF
J gene: TRBJ1-2
V gene: TRBV28
D gene: TRBD1

CDR3 protein: CASSASPLEQYF
J gene: TRBJ2-7
V gene: TRBV7-9
D gene: -

CDR3 protein: CASSPPGQGTGNTIYF
J gene: TRBJ1-3
V gene: TRBV18
D gene: TRBD1

CDR3 protein: CASSPGGSQTGELFF
J gene: TRBJ2-2
V gene: TRBV7-2
D gene: TRBD1

CDR3 protein: CASSLERGSGGGETQYF
J gene: TRBJ2-5
V gene: TRBV7-2
D gene: -

CDR3 protein: CASSLKTSGAYEQYF
J gene: TRBJ2-7
V gene: TRBV7-2
D gene: TRBD2

CDR3 protein: CASTRRGSGSAYGYTF
J gene: TRBJ1-2
V gene: TRBV21-1
D gene: -

CDR3 protein: CAISEPGQGVDQPQHF
J gene: TRBJ1-5
V gene: TRBV10-3
D gene: TRBD1

CDR3 protein: CASSMDGGKAFF
J gene: TRBJ1-1
V gene: TRBV19
D gene: -

CDR3 protein: CASSFNSGSRGEQYF
J gene: TRBJ2-7
V gene: TRBV5-6
D gene: TRBD2

CDR3 protein: CASSAGGRNGEQFF
J gene: TRBJ2-1
V gene: TRBV7-2
D gene: -

CDR3 protein: CASSHTGAYEQYF
J gene: TRBJ2-7
V gene: TRBV7-9
D gene: TRBD1

CDR3 protein: CASSSGLAGYTGELFF
J gene: TRBJ2-2
V gene: TRBV19
D gene: TRBD2

CDR3 protein: CASSESGGGTYNEQFF
J gene: TRBJ2-1
V gene: TRBV10-2
D gene: TRBD2

CDR3 protein: CASSRLAGAPSYEQYF
J gene: TRBJ2-7
V gene: TRBV18
D gene: TRBD2

CDR3 protein: CASSPGISYEQYF
J gene: TRBJ2-7
V gene: TRBV6-2/TRBV6-3
D gene: -

CDR3 protein: CATSDTGGITGELFF
J gene: TRBJ2-2
V gene: TRBV24-1
D gene: TRBD1

CDR3 protein: CASSLGKGTGNYGYTF
J gene: TRBJ1-2
V gene: TRBV7-2
D gene: TRBD1

CDR3 protein: CASSLGGLGSDTIYF
J gene: TRBJ1-3
V gene: TRBV5-1
D gene: -

CDR3 protein: CASSGQYTDTQYF
J gene: TRBJ2-3
V gene: TRBV18
D gene: -

CDR3 protein: CASSLAHGSSGNTIYF
J gene: TRBJ1-3
V gene: TRBV5-4
D gene: -

CDR3 protein: CASRADRAAFF
J gene: TRBJ1-1
V gene: TRBV5-1
D gene: TRBD1

CDR3 protein: CASTKTQGNDEQYF
J gene: TRBJ2-7
V gene: TRBV5-4
D gene: TRBD1

CDR3 protein: CASSQGTLAGRLTGELFF
J gene: TRBJ2-2
V gene: TRBV4-2
D gene: TRBD2

CDR3 protein: CASSLGNGGYTF
J gene: TRBJ1-2
V gene: TRBV7-9
D gene: -

CDR3 protein: CASTEGQGANSPLHF
J gene: TRBJ1-6
V gene: TRBV28
D gene: TRBD1

CDR3 protein: CASSGGGQGEETQYF
J gene: TRBJ2-5
V gene: TRBV5-1
D gene: TRBD1

CDR3 protein: CAWRRGRGDSPLHF
J gene: TRBJ1-6
V gene: TRBV30
D gene: -

CDR3 protein: CASSQGTGVSGELFF
J gene: TRBJ2-2
V gene: TRBV4-1
D gene: TRBD1

CDR3 protein: CASGIGQGSGYTF
J gene: TRBJ1-2
V gene: TRBV2
D gene: TRBD1

CDR3 protein: CASSWGWGGELFF
J gene: TRBJ2-2
V gene: TRBV6-2/TRBV6-3
D gene: -

CDR3 protein: CASSLQGGLAGADTQYF
J gene: TRBJ2-3
V gene: TRBV7-2
D gene: TRBD2

CDR3 protein: CASSPGSGLAERETQYF
J gene: TRBJ2-5
V gene: TRBV28
D gene: TRBD2

CDR3 protein: CASSVRTGGSDSPLHF
J gene: TRBJ1-6
V gene: TRBV5-1
D gene: TRBD1

CDR3 protein: CASSLNPSGEQYF
J gene: TRBJ2-7
V gene: TRBV5-1
D gene: -

CDR3 protein: CASSSTWGQQETQYF
J gene: TRBJ2-5
V gene: TRBV5-1
D gene: -

CDR3 protein: CASRPWGGANTEAFF
J gene: TRBJ1-1
V gene: TRBV19
D gene: -

CDR3 protein: CASSLGHYEQFF
J gene: TRBJ2-1
V gene: TRBV12-3/TRBV12-4
D gene: -

CDR3 protein: CASSADSNSPLHF
J gene: TRBJ1-6
V gene: TRBV11-3
D gene: -

CDR3 protein: CASRKRDSAPETQYF
J gene: TRBJ2-5
V gene: TRBV6-6
D gene: -